This T cell receptor beta chain was sequenced in a study of T cells in Graves' hyperthyroidism and ophthalmopathy. Amplification of TCR beta CDR3 regions used RNA as the template. HTBI primers drove first-round RT-PCR of the TCR CDR3. TCRdb fed the multiplex PCR reads into MiXCR, producing one record per CDR3 protein. The sample consists of around 33,000 distinct CDR3 sequences, less than 50% of them appearing once. This CDR3 comprises 15 residues. Germline CDR1 is MNHEY and CDR2 is SVGAGI. Trimming left V 7 bases short and J 2 bases short, with 14 bases between. The study, taken as a whole, reports: Before onset, ophthalmopathy was predicted by the model a median approximately 6.5 months earlier.

The table lists this clonotype with many counts. Its antigen is unknown. The V call is TRBV6-5, the J call TRBJ2-2, with D tentatively TRBD1 or TRBD2 (5 bases each). The TCR comes from a woman aged 45-59 years with Graves' hyperthyroidism that later progressed to Graves' ophthalmopathy. The sample consisted of blood. CDR3 coding DNA: TGTGCCAGCACCCTATCGGGGCATAACACCGGGGAGCTGTTTTTT. Its translation is CASTLSGHNTGELFF.